The 7 T cell receptor beta chains below were found in one sample sequenced in a study of human thymus T cells. Corrective cardiac surgery supplied the resected thymus tissue. Clones were sequenced by immunoSEQ multiplex PCR, and TCRdb holds only the in-frame ones, with some missing. This sample carries 100,000 to 150,000 clones, about 94% of them seen once, and the ten largest clones take roughly 0.024%. The specimen sequenced was thymus tissue. These receptors were obtained from a boy less than two years old with a congenital heart defect but otherwise immunologically healthy.

The chain has TRBV27 and TRBJ2-7; a possible D gene is TRBD1 (5 bases). The V gene lost 5 bases and the J gene lost 3 bases, with 20 bases spanning the gap. Germline V gene lookup returns CDR1 MNHEY and CDR2 SMNVEV (reference sequence). This CDR3 contains 16 residues. The CDR3 region is CASSVRQFWVFYEQYF. In nucleotides, the CDR3 is TGTGCCAGCAGTGTCCGACAGTTTTGGGTCTTCTACGAGCAGTACTTC.

The CDR3 DNA follows: TGTGCCAGCAGTTACGTTGGAGAGACCCAGTACTTC. This translates into CASSYVGETQYF. The genes are TRBV6-5 and TRBJ2-5, with D unresolved. Trimming pared 2 bases from V and 4 bases from J, leaving 5 bases between. This CDR3 is 12 amino acids long. Per the germline V gene, CDR1 is MNHEY and CDR2 is SVGAGI.

The rearrangement uses TRBV28 and TRBJ2-7; D not certain. Germline assignment: CDR1 MDHEN and CDR2 SYDVKM. V lost 8 bases to trimming and J lost 4 bases, with 9 bases between them. This CDR3 is built from 11 residues. CDR3 bases: TGTGCCAGCTCTTCGTGGTACGAGCAGTACTTC. As protein: CASSSWYEQYF.

CDR3 loop: CASSPGGGIENTEAFF. CDR3 coding DNA: TGTGCCAGCAGTCCAGGGGGCGGGATAGAAAACACTGAAGCTTTCTTT. The chain recombines TRBV5-6 with TRBJ1-1; 8 nucleotides agree with TRBD1. The CDR3 has 16 residues. Trimming removed 5 bases from V and 2 bases from J; junction bases left unmatched: 11. Germline V gene sequence: CDR1 SGHDT, CDR2 YYEEEE.

This clone was recorded only once. The chain uses TRBV7-6 and TRBJ1-1, with D hard to call. CDR1 is SGHVS, CDR2 FNYEAQ, per germline. The CDR3 loop spans 13 amino acids. The V end was cut by 10 bases, the J end by 1 base, with 13 bases between. CDR3 sequence reads: CATRGFRNTEAFF. Written as DNA, the CDR3 is TGTGCCACCCGGGGATTTAGGAACACTGAAGCTTTCTTT.

The CDR3: CASSADRGRKTEAFF. CDR3 bases: TGTGCCAGCAGTGCGGACAGGGGGCGAAAAACTGAAGCTTTCTTT. V is TRBV28 and J is TRBJ1-1, with 11 bases fitting TRBD1. This CDR3 has 15 residues. Germline V gene sequence: CDR1 MDHEN, CDR2 SYDVKM. After removal of 5 bases from V and 5 bases from J, the junction contained 7 bases not matched to a gene.

CDR3 sequence: CASSLALPRNTIYF. The CDR3 nucleotides are TGTGCCAGCAGTTTAGCACTCCCGCGCAACACCATATATTTT. The genes are TRBV28 and TRBJ1-3; D is ambiguous. V was cut by 2 bases and J by 7 bases, with 12 bases left in between. Germline V gene data show CDR1 as MDHEN and CDR2 as SYDVKM. This CDR3 has 14 amino acids.